The 32 T cell receptor beta chains reported below all come from one sample, sequenced in a study of blood T cell repertoires in COVID-19. Sequencing was performed with immunoSEQ multiplex PCR; in TCRdb, only in-frame clones are kept and a portion is missing. Of under 400,000 clones listed, 88% are singletons. Sequenced sample: PBMCs or T cells enriched from blood (not recorded which). Source of these receptors: a woman in her twenties or thirties who had been exposed to COVID-19.

This sequence joins TRBV6-4 and TRBJ2-3; D is perhaps TRBD1 (5 bases). Germline V CDR1 and CDR2: MRHNA, SNTAGT. The germline V and J ends were trimmed by 4 bases and 4 bases, with 15 bases remaining between them. The CDR3 runs to 15 residues. Here the CDR3 DNA reads TGTGCCAGCAGTGCCCAGGGCGTTTCGGCAGATACGCAGTATTTT. Translation: CASSAQGVSADTQYF.

V gene TRBV30 combines with J gene TRBJ1-1; 10 bases fit TRBD1. V was pared by 8 bases and J by 4 bases, with 7 bases of the junction left unmatched. CDR1 GTSNPN and CDR2 SVGIG come from the germline V gene (reference sequence). The CDR3 consists of 13 residues. The CDR3 DNA follows: TGTGCCCATCGACAGGGGGCCGGCACTGAAGCTTTCTTT. It encodes CAHRQGAGTEAFF.

This clone was seen just once. The rearrangement links TRBV19 to TRBJ1-3; unclear D gene. The CDR3 length is 13 residues. Germline V CDR1 and CDR2: LNHDA, SQIVND (reference sequence). Trimming stripped 4 bases from V and 4 bases from J, with 8 bases between. CDR3 nucleotide sequence: TGTGCCAGTAGTACTGACTCGGGAAACACCATATATTTT. This codes for CASSTDSGNTIYF.

The chain combines TRBV6-6 with TRBJ2-7; 7 bases are a match to TRBD2. Trimming took 1 base from V and 1 from J; bases not matched to a gene: 4. Germline V gene lookup returns CDR1 MNHNY and CDR2 SVGAGI (reference sequence). The CDR3 is 15 amino acids. The CDR3 sequence is CASSYWGEGSYEQYF. The CDR3 region has the DNA TGTGCCAGCAGTTACTGGGGGGAGGGGTCCTACGAGCAGTACTTC.

The gene calls are TRBV19 and TRBJ1-1; 7 nucleotides line up with TRBD1. Unmatched junction bases numbered 11, after V lost 7 bases and J lost 3 bases. Germline values: CDR1 LNHDA, CDR2 SQIVND (reference sequence). CDR3 size: 15 residues. The CDR3 DNA sequence: TGTGCCAGTACCACCGGACAGGCGAGGGACACTGAAGCTTTCTTT. It translates to CASTTGQARDTEAFF.

CDR3 loop: CSVEGRESAYEQYF. The CDR3 DNA sequence: TGCAGCGTTGAGGGGCGGGAGTCCGCCTACGAGCAGTACTTC. The chain combines TRBV29-1 with TRBJ2-7; 7 bases map to TRBD2. CDR3 length: 14 residues. CDR1 and CDR2 from the germline V gene are SQVTM and ANQGSEA. V lost 3 bases and J lost 2; bases outside the gene matches: 7.

In its sample, this clone was seen once. This chain uses TRBV11-2 with TRBJ2-3; 14 nucleotides match TRBD2. J was trimmed by 2 bases and V by 5 bases; bases with no gene match: 6. The length of the CDR3 is 17 residues. Germline values: CDR1 SGHAT, CDR2 FQNNGV. The CDR3 sequence: CASSPGLAGGSTDTQYF. The CDR3 coding sequence is TGTGCCAGCAGCCCCGGACTAGCGGGAGGTTCCACAGATACGCAGTATTTT.

A single count supports this clone. The V and J genes are TRBV9 and TRBJ2-6; 8 bases map to TRBD1. This CDR3 spans 19 amino acids. Looked up from germline, CDR1 is SGDLS and CDR2 is YYNGEE. The V segment lost 3 bases and the J segment 0 bases; nucleotides outside the gene matches: 11. The CDR3 spells CASSDGGRQGYSGANVLTF. CDR3 DNA: TGTGCCAGCAGCGATGGGGGGAGACAGGGGTACTCTGGGGCCAACGTCCTGACTTTC.

This chain joins TRBV5-1 and TRBJ1-3; 7 bases match TRBD1. V lost 1 base, J lost 4 bases, and 5 bases stayed unmatched. CDR3 length: 15 amino acids. Germline loops: CDR1 SGHRS, CDR2 YFSETQ. For the CDR3, the DNA is TGCGCCAGCAGCTTGAAGGGGGCCGGAGGAAACACCATATATTTT. As protein: CASSLKGAGGNTIYF.

This clone has a handful of counts. This rearrangement joins TRBV27 to TRBJ2-7; TRBD1 agrees at 9 bases. The CDR3 totals 14 residues. V shed 3 bases, J shed 6 bases, and the junction held 6 bases outside the gene matches. Germline CDR1 and CDR2: MNHEY and SMNVEV (reference sequence). CDR3 residues: CASSFGDRVGEQYF. CDR3 coding DNA: TGTGCCAGCAGTTTTGGGGACAGGGTAGGCGAGCAGTACTTC.

The chain links TRBV27 to TRBJ1-2, with 10 bases lining up with TRBD1. The germline CDR1 and CDR2 sequences are MNHEY and SMNVEV (reference sequence). The junction had 7 bases not matched to a gene; V was cut back by 6 bases and J by 0 bases. CDR3 length equals 16 residues. The CDR3 coding sequence is TGTGCCAGCAGCCCTGGACAGGGGGGAGCTAACTATGGCTACACCTTC. This translates into CASSPGQGGANYGYTF.

This chain connects TRBV28 to TRBJ2-1, with D possibly TRBD2 on 6 matching bases. The CDR3 has 15 amino acids. Trimming took off 8 bases at V and 0 bases at J, with 14 bases between the two ends. CDR1 and CDR2 (germline): MDHEN, SYDVKM. The chain's CDR3 is CASGKVGSSYNEQFF. The CDR3 DNA sequence: TGTGCCAGCGGAAAGGTCGGGAGCTCCTACAATGAGCAGTTCTTC.

This chain links TRBV19 with TRBJ1-6, with D perhaps matching TRBD1 (5 bases). V lost 6 bases and J lost 7, with 10 bases in between. The CDR3 totals 13 residues. CDR1 and CDR2 from the germline V gene are LNHDA and SQIVND (reference sequence). The CDR3, as DNA: TGTGCCAGTAGGAGGGACTTCAATTCACCCCTCCACTTT. It is translated as CASRRDFNSPLHF.

The genes are TRBV28 and TRBJ2-7, with 8 nucleotides matching TRBD2. J was trimmed by 4 bases and V by 6 bases; bases with no gene match: 11. The CDR3 sequence is 15 residues long. Germline lookup yields CDR1 MDHEN and CDR2 SYDVKM. In DNA, the CDR3 is TGTGCCAGCAGCCTCGGGGCTAGCGGGTGGTACGAGCAGTACTTC. Translating it yields CASSLGASGWYEQYF.

The chain links TRBV28 to TRBJ1-5, with TRBD1 matching 8 bases. The CDR3 is 14 residues long. CDR1 MDHEN and CDR2 SYDVKM come from the germline V gene. J lost 5 bases, V lost 6 bases, and 6 bases had no gene match. The CDR3 sequence: CASSRRGHDQPQHF. Here the CDR3 DNA reads TGTGCCAGCAGCCGCAGGGGGCACGATCAGCCCCAGCATTTT.

This clone was seen just once. The chain couples TRBV24-1 to TRBJ2-5, with D possibly matching TRBD1 (6 bases). The V and J ends lost 4 bases and 5 bases respectively, with 19 bases between them. Germline CDR1 and CDR2: KGHDR and SFDVKD. The CDR3 consists of 16 residues. CDR3 in amino acids: CATSDRDTIPGETQYF. The CDR3 nucleotides are TGTGCCACCAGTGACCGGGACACCATACCTGGGGAGACCCAGTACTTC.

This clone has only a few counts. The V call is TRBV4-1, the J call TRBJ2-7; weak D call: TRBD2 (6 bases). V was trimmed by 4 bases and J by 3 bases, leaving 16 bases between them. This CDR3 is built from 15 residues. CDR1 MGHRA and CDR2 YSYEKL come from the germline V gene. CDR3 in amino acids: CASSLYAGYGYEQYF. For the CDR3, the DNA is TGCGCCAGCAGCCTATATGCGGGATATGGCTACGAGCAGTACTTC.

V is TRBV10-2 and J is TRBJ2-1; 14 bases are a match to TRBD2. V lost 8 bases and J lost 0; bases outside the gene matches: 12. The CDR3 runs 19 residues. Looked up from germline, CDR1 is WSHSY and CDR2 is SAAADI. Written as DNA, the CDR3 is TGCGCCAGCGAGGATCGACTAGCGGGAGGGAGGAGCTCCTACAATGAGCAGTTCTTC. This gives the protein CASEDRLAGGRSSYNEQFF.

The chain combines TRBV19 with TRBJ2-3; 7 bases line up with TRBD1. Trimming removed 6 bases from V and 2 bases from J; junction bases left unmatched: 14. Germline CDR1 LNHDA, CDR2 SQIVND (reference sequence). The CDR3 spans 17 residues. CDR3 DNA: TGTGCCAGTAGCCTTAACAGGGGTACCGAATCCACAGATACGCAGTATTTT. This sequence encodes CASSLNRGTESTDTQYF.

The chain combines TRBV2 with TRBJ1-5; maybe TRBD1 (6 bases). CDR1 and CDR2 from the germline V gene are SNHLY and FYNNEI. V was cut by 4 bases and J by 2 bases, with 6 bases left in between. CDR3 size: 13 residues. The CDR3 DNA follows: TGTGCCAGCAGTGGACAGGGCAATCAGCCCCAGCATTTT. Residues: CASSGQGNQPQHF.

The chain joins TRBV5-1 to TRBJ2-7, with 7 bases that match TRBD1. This CDR3 spans 15 amino acids. The J segment lost 4 bases and the V segment lost 4 bases, leaving 11 bases of the junction unmatched. Germline CDR1 is SGHRS and CDR2 is YFSETQ. CDR3 sequence (DNA): TGCGCCAGCAGCGTCCCGGAGCAGGGGGTTTACGAGCAGTACTTC. This sequence encodes CASSVPEQGVYEQYF.

The J gene is TRBJ1-5, the V gene TRBV29-1; weak D call: TRBD1 (6 bases). Germline lookup yields CDR1 SQVTM and CDR2 ANQGSEA. V lost 4 bases and J lost 5, with 12 bases in between. This CDR3 spans 13 amino acids. CDR3 loop: CSVGGEGDQPQHF. CDR3 bases: TGCAGCGTTGGGGGAGAGGGGGATCAGCCCCAGCATTTT.

V and J are TRBV21-1 and TRBJ2-3; the table's D call, TRBD2, has no DNA check behind it. TRBV21-1 is an annotated pseudogene. The CDR3 runs to 16 residues. CDR3 bases: TGTGCCAGCACCCCAAAACGGGGAGAAAGCACAGATACGCAGTATTTT. Translation gives CASTPKRGESTDTQYF.

The count of this clone is one. V gene TRBV27 combines with J gene TRBJ1-1, with D possibly TRBD1 on 5 matching bases. CDR3 length: 15 residues. Germline CDR1 and CDR2: MNHEY and SMNVEV (reference sequence). With 6 bases removed from V and 5 bases from J, the gap between germline ends came to 19 bases. CDR3 sequence (DNA): TGTGCCAGCAGCTTGATCTCAGGGTTGCTGACTGAAGCTTTCTTT. Protein sequence: CASSLISGLLTEAFF.

The V call is TRBV5-1, the J call TRBJ1-1, with D maybe TRBD1 (5 bases). The germline V gene encodes CDR1 SGHRS and CDR2 YFSETQ. V dropped 4 bases and J dropped 3 bases, with 16 bases sitting between them. The CDR3 is 15 amino acids. CDR3 sequence: CASSPSGGGDTEAFF. The CDR3 DNA reads TGCGCCAGCAGCCCCTCCGGCGGAGGGGACACTGAAGCTTTCTTT.

The genes are TRBV7-2 and TRBJ1-6; D not certain. V lost 1 base and J 3 bases, leaving 13 bases between the germline ends. CDR3 length equals 17 residues. The germline V gene encodes CDR1 SGHTA and CDR2 FQGNSA. CDR3 loop: CASSLDLSSGYNSPLHF. The CDR3 DNA sequence: TGTGCCAGCAGCTTAGACTTATCATCCGGCTATAATTCACCCCTCCACTTT.

The rearrangement links TRBV28 to TRBJ1-5, with a tentative D call TRBD1 (5 bases). This CDR3 is 14 amino acids long. Trimming took 6 bases from V and 0 from J, leaving 9 bases between them. Looked up from germline, CDR1 is MDHEN and CDR2 is SYDVKM. Here the CDR3 DNA reads TGTGCCAGCAGCCCCGACAGTAGCAATCAGCCCCAGCATTTT. Amino acids: CASSPDSSNQPQHF.

This chain joins TRBV28 and TRBJ2-1; TRBD2 agrees at 10 bases. The ends lost 6 bases at V and 10 bases at J; junction bases unmatched: 9. Germline V lookup: CDR1 MDHEN, CDR2 SYDVKM. The length of the CDR3 is 14 residues. CDR3 nucleotides: TGTGCCAGCAGGACTAGCGGGCAGACTGGGGAGCAGTTCTTC. Translating gives CASRTSGQTGEQFF.

The chain employs TRBV5-1 and TRBJ1-4; the D is unclear. CDR1 and CDR2 from the germline V gene are SGHRS and YFSETQ. The V gene lost 0 bases and the J gene lost 0 bases, with 6 bases spanning the gap. CDR3 length equals 15 residues. Here the CDR3 DNA reads TGCGCCAGCAGCTTGGCCACAACAACTAATGAAAAACTGTTTTTT. Encoded protein: CASSLATTTNEKLFF.

This chain links TRBV28 with TRBJ2-3; D unclear. The V end lost 7 bases, the J end lost 0 bases, and 14 bases lay between the germline ends. CDR3 length: 15 amino acids. Germline values: CDR1 MDHEN, CDR2 SYDVKM. CDR3 residues: CASTGQTPSTDTQYF. CDR3 sequence (DNA): TGTGCCAGCACTGGTCAGACTCCTAGCACAGATACGCAGTATTTT. Full variable domain (remainder filled in from reference TRBV28 and TRBJ2-3): DVKVTQSSRYLVKRTGEKVFLECVQDMDHENMFWYRQDPGLGLRLIYFSYDVKMKEKGDIPEGYSVSREKKERFSLILESASTNQTSMYLCASTGQTPSTDTQYFGPGTRLTVL.

This clone was seen once. The chain employs TRBV7-5 and TRBJ2-1; the D call of TRBD1 is as the table states it, not checked on the DNA. TRBV7-5 is an annotated pseudogene. The CDR3 contains 19 residues. CDR3 DNA: TGTGCCAGAAGCTTAAGAGCTAATACAGGGGAAGGTAACTACAATGAGCAGTTCTTC. Translation: CARSLRANTGEGNYNEQFF.

In DNA, the CDR3 is TGTGCCAGCAGTTTATACAGGGGAAGGAACACTGAAGCTTTCTTT. Amino acids: CASSLYRGRNTEAFF. The chain uses TRBV27 and TRBJ1-1; 7 bases map to TRBD1. V shed 1 base, J shed 1 base, and the junction held 3 bases outside the gene matches. Germline V gene sequence: CDR1 MNHEY, CDR2 SMNVEV (reference sequence). The CDR3 is made up of 15 amino acids.